These T cell receptor beta chains were read from a single sample in a study of technical replicates of blood from a handful of donors. Generated by immunoSEQ multiplex PCR, the TCRdb table keeps only in-frame clones and is missing some. The table includes approximately 45,000 clones, approximately 96% detected once. Sequencing input: T cells isolated from PBMCs. The receptors derive from a human donor in good health. CDR3s include the opening cysteine and the closing phenylalanine or tryptophan. The D gene is left open where the match is weak. The size field is filled for only some rows; it gives once, few, many or a size class.

j_call d_call v_call clone_size cdr3_nt cdr3_aa
TRBJ1-2 . TRBV2 . TGTGCTAAGACACCTGGCTACACCTTC CAKTPGYTF
TRBJ2-1 TRBD2 TRBV5-8 . TGTGCCAGCAGCTCTGGACTAGCGGGAGTGAAGGAGCAGTTCTTC CASSSGLAGVKEQFF
TRBJ2-7 . TRBV28 . TGTGCCAGCAATCCTCCGGGACTCCAATACGAGCAGTACTTC CASNPPGLQYEQYF
TRBJ2-7 TRBD2 TRBV19 . TGTGCCAGTAGTATAGTCAGCGGGGAGACCTACGAGCAGTACTTC CASSIVSGETYEQYF
TRBJ2-5 . TRBV11-2 . TGTGCCAGCAGCTTGCCGAGGCGGACTGAGAAGGAAGTGACCCAGTACTTC CASSLPRRTEKEVTQYF
TRBJ1-2 TRBD1 TRBV6-6 few TGTGCCAGCAGTGCGCTCAGGGGGTCTAACTATGGCTACACCTTC CASSALRGSNYGYTF
TRBJ2-1 . TRBV6-4 . TGTGCCAGCAGTCCCGGGGATTACAATGAGCAGTTCTTC CASSPGDYNEQFF
TRBJ2-7 . TRBV30 . TGTGCCTGGACCATAGCTGGCGACTACGAGCAGTACTTC CAWTIAGDYEQYF
TRBJ1-2 TRBD1 TRBV13 . TGTGCCAGCAGCTTTAGGGACAGGGGGCCGGTAAAAATTACCTTC CASSFRDRGPVKITF
TRBJ1-4 . TRBV5-6 . TGTGCCAGCAGCTATGGGACACCTGAAAAACTGTTTTTT CASSYGTPEKLFF
TRBJ2-7 . TRBV27 . TGTGCCAGCAGTTTGAGGACAAACTACGAGCAGTACTTC CASSLRTNYEQYF
TRBJ2-1 . TRBV4-1 . TGCGCCAGCAGCCAACAACCCCCGAGGGGGAATGAGCAGTTCTTC CASSQQPPRGNEQFF
TRBJ2-7 TRBD2 TRBV27 . TGTGCCAGCAGTTGGGCTAGCGGTGCCTACGAGCAGTACTTC CASSWASGAYEQYF
TRBJ1-5 . TRBV7-2 once TGTGCCAGCAGCTCGCAGGGTTATAGCAATCAGCCCCAGCATTTT CASSSQGYSNQPQHF
TRBJ2-3 TRBD1 TRBV13 . TGTGCCAGCAGCTACCGACAGGGGGCGAATACGCAGTATTTT CASSYRQGANTQYF
TRBJ1-2 . TRBV6-5 . TGTGCCAGCAGTTACTTCACTAACTATGGCTACACCTTC CASSYFTNYGYTF
TRBJ2-7 TRBD2 TRBV5-1 . TGCGCCACCGCCTTAGCGGGAGGCCCCTACGAGCAGTACTTC CATALAGGPYEQYF
TRBJ1-1 . TRBV27 few TGTGCCAGCAGCCGAATACAGGGTTCGAACACTGAAGCTTTCTTT CASSRIQGSNTEAFF
TRBJ1-1 TRBD1 TRBV7-3 . TGTGCCAGCAGTAACAGGGGAATCGCTGAAGCTTTCTTT CASSNRGIAEAFF
TRBJ2-7 . TRBV5-1 . TGCGCCAGATGGAGCTGCGAGCAGTACTTC CARWSCEQYF
TRBJ1-2 TRBD1 TRBV7-8 . TGTGCCAGCAGCCTCTTGACAGGGCACGGCTACACCTTC CASSLLTGHGYTF
TRBJ1-1 TRBD1 TRBV2 . TGTGCCAGCAGCCTAATTTATACAGGGGAAGCTGAAGCTTTCTTT CASSLIYTGEAEAFF
TRBJ1-5 TRBD1 TRBV28 . TGTGCCAGCAGTCTGGGGACAGGAGGAGGAAGGAATCAGCCCCAGCATTTT CASSLGTGGGRNQPQHF
TRBJ1-4 . TRBV2 . TGTGCCAGCAGAAGAGAGAAAAAACTGTTTTTT CASRREKKLFF
TRBJ2-7 TRBD1 TRBV29-1 . TGCAGCGTTGGGACAGGGTTAGGCGAGCAGTACTTC CSVGTGLGEQYF
TRBJ2-2 . TRBV28 . TGTGCCAGCAGTACCGGGACTCTTGACACCGGGGAGCTGTTTTTT CASSTGTLDTGELFF
TRBJ1-5 TRBD1 TRBV9 . TGTGCCAGCAGCGTAGGAGGGGGCCAAAATCAGCCCCAGCATTTT CASSVGGGQNQPQHF
TRBJ2-7 . TRBV29-1 . TGCAGCGGTGAGACAGGCTACGAGCAGTACTTC CSGETGYEQYF
TRBJ2-7 . TRBV7-9 . TGTGCCAGCAGCTTTATTAACCTGGAGGGATCCTACGAGCAGTACTTC CASSFINLEGSYEQYF
TRBJ2-5 TRBD1 TRBV19 . TGTGCCAGTAGCAACAGGGGGCAAGAGACCCAGTACTTC CASSNRGQETQYF
TRBJ1-1 . TRBV28 once TGTGCCAGCAGTTATCTAGAGGGAGGGACTGAAGCTTTCTTT CASSYLEGGTEAFF
TRBJ2-1 TRBD2 TRBV5-6 . TGTGCCAGCAGCTTGAGGACTAGCGGGAGACAGTGGCATGAGCAGTTCTTC CASSLRTSGRQWHEQFF
TRBJ2-5 . TRBV5-1 . TGCGCCAGCAGCTTGGGGACAGCCAGAATCCAAGAGACCCAGTACTTC CASSLGTARIQETQYF
TRBJ2-1 . TRBV2 . TGTGCCAGCGTCTTGGGTAGCGTGCCCTCCAGTGAGCAGTTCTTC CASVLGSVPSSEQFF
TRBJ2-1 TRBD2 TRBV11-1 once TGTGCCAGCAGCACACTAGCGGGAGGGGATGAGCAGTTCTTC CASSTLAGGDEQFF
TRBJ2-7 TRBD2 TRBV19 . TGTGCCAGTAGCTATCGATATGCCGGGGGGGGGTCCGCTGGCGAGCAGTACTTC CASSYRYAGGGSAGEQYF
TRBJ2-1 . TRBV21-1 . TGTGCCAGCAGCCACGAGGAGGGGTTAGGGCAGTTCTTC CASSHEEGLGQFF
TRBJ1-2 . TRBV6-6 . TGTGCCAGCAGTGACAGCTTGTTGGTTATGAATGGCTACACCTTC CASSDSLLVMNGYTF
TRBJ1-1 . TRBV29-1 once TGCAGCGCCCGTAAAGGGGCGGACACTGAAGCTTTCTTT CSARKGADTEAFF
TRBJ1-2 . TRBV11-2 . TGTGCCAGCAGCTTCGGCCTTCAAGGGGTTGGCTACACCTTC CASSFGLQGVGYTF
TRBJ2-7 TRBD2 TRBV5-1 once TGCGCCAGCAGCTTGGAAGTAGCGGGAACCTACGAGCAGTACTTC CASSLEVAGTYEQYF
TRBJ1-2 TRBD1 TRBV18 . TGTGCCAGCTCACCATCTGTTGACAGGGTACCCTATGGCTACACCTTC CASSPSVDRVPYGYTF
TRBJ2-3 . TRBV2 . TGTGCCAGCACTTGGACAAGATCCACAGATACGCAGTATTTT CASTWTRSTDTQYF